This T cell receptor beta chain was obtained from a study of cytomegalovirus exposure and HLA in healthy donors. In the study overall: One earlier analysis, a look at approximately 190 million T cells, found fewer than 140 million unique TCR beta sequences.

With 60 Vbeta and 13 Jbeta primers, the PCR was carried out. The method was immunoSEQ multiplex PCR; TCRdb's version includes in-frame clones alone and lacks a portion of them. The sample comprises 250,000 to 350,000 clones, about nine tenths of which are singletons, and almost 4% rests with the top ten. Study-wide points: The authors later found most CMV-associated TCR beta chains appeared HLA-restricted.

Trimming took off 0 bases at V and 5 bases at J, with 8 bases between the two ends. Germline values: CDR1 SGHRS, CDR2 YFSETQ. The CDR3 length is 13 residues. Worth noting for this clone: Its matching antigen is unknown.

The gene calls are TRBV5-1 and TRBJ2-5; a weak D match, TRBD2 (6 bases). Sequenced material: PBMCs. This clonotype was sampled from a middle-aged man in good health and CMV-seropositive. This chain's CDR3 is CASSLGEAETQYF. CDR3 nucleotides: TGCGCCAGCAGCTTGGGGGAGGCGGAGACCCAGTACTTC.